Sequencing of this T cell receptor beta chain was carried out in a study of early T cells in non-severe SARS-CoV-2 infection. Across the study: Chains were unpaired, as sequencing was done on bulk RNA from unsorted whole blood.

General observations from the study: VDJdb-based annotation leaned toward anti-spike CD8 responses and missed private and CD4 specificities.

Trimming cost V 4 bases and J 1 base, with 13 bases left between them. Germline V gives CDR1 SQVTM, CDR2 ANQGSEA. The CDR3 loop spans 14 amino acids. In the library, individual cDNA molecules carried attached unique molecular identifiers. MiXCR was run by TCRdb on the 5' RACE reads, yielding one entry per CDR3 protein. The table lists tens of thousands of distinct CDR3 sequences, over 10% of them singletons. Only a few counts were recorded for this clonotype. Its antigen is still unknown. This receptor was identified in an adult who was a healthcare worker with PCR-confirmed SARS-CoV-2 infection or an uninfected control (not recorded which). The sample taken for sequencing was whole blood. The chain has TRBV29-1 and TRBJ2-5; D possibly matches TRBD1 or TRBD2 (6 bases each). The chain's CDR3 is CSVVGGGVQETQYF. For the CDR3, the DNA is TGCAGCGTTGTAGGGGGAGGCGTCCAAGAGACCCAGTACTTC.